This T cell receptor (beta chain) emerged from a study of shared clonotypes between healthy human individuals. Across the whole study: Researchers assigned three CD4 naive, three CD4 memory, two CD8 naive and one CD8 memory plate to each donor.

Produced via immunoSEQ multiplex PCR; TCRdb's table is partial and in-frame only. The sample has about 680,000 clones, 92% seen once; the top ten hold 24%. CD8 cells regarded as naive lacked CD45RO, were positively chosen for CCR7, and omitted terminally differentiated effector memory CD45RA+ cells. Germline values: CDR1 MDHEN, CDR2 SYDVKM. The CDR3 has 13 amino acids. V was shortened by 1 base and J by 4 bases, with 8 bases between the two germline ends. This rearrangement joins TRBV28 to TRBJ2-7; D remains ambiguous. Material: naive CD8+ T cells sorted from blood. The clonotype comes from a man aged 25-40 years in good health. CDR3 in amino acids: CASSLSTRYEQYF. The CDR3 DNA follows: TGTGCCAGCAGTTTATCTACTCGGTACGAGCAGTACTTC.